Listed here are 21 T cell receptor beta chains from one sample, sequenced in a study of glioma-infiltrating T cells after dendritic cell vaccination (dated by TCRdb to 2016 to 2018). Library construction relied on the immunoSEQ multiplex PCR assay. TCRdb holds this immuneACCESS table with in-frame rearrangements only. Some clones are missing; in checked studies, unresolved V genes explain under half, and the rest has no known cause. The table for this sample lists 75,000 to 100,000 clones; 70% to 80% of them were counted only once. Roughly 5.6% of the sample goes to the ten largest clones. Specimen: blood, collected before dendritic cell vaccination. The source of these receptors is a human donor with glioblastoma.

This clone has only one observation. The gene calls are TRBV7-2 and TRBJ2-3; 10 positions match TRBD2. The CDR3 has 18 amino acids. Germline V CDR1 and CDR2: SGHTA, FQGNSA. With 5 bases clipped from V and 5 bases from J, the junction kept 16 bases outside the gene matches. CDR3 nucleotides: TGTGCCAGCAGCCCGGTTAGCGGGGGGACCGGGAGGAGAGATACGCAGTATTTT. This gives the protein CASSPVSGGTGRRDTQYF.

The chain uses TRBV7-9 and TRBJ1-4; D uncertain. The germline gives CDR1 SEHNR, CDR2 FQNEAQ (reference sequence). V lost 1 base to trimming and J lost 10 bases, with 13 bases between them. The CDR3 is 14 amino acids. Here the CDR3 reads CASSLEGIEGKLFF. CDR3 sequence (DNA): TGTGCCAGCAGCTTAGAGGGTATAGAGGGAAAACTGTTTTTT.

The chain uses TRBV6-6 and TRBJ2-2; D perhaps matches TRBD2 (5 bases). The length of the CDR3 is 14 residues. V was pared by 2 bases and J by 6 bases, with 10 bases between. CDR1 and CDR2 from the germline V gene are MNHNY and SVGAGI (reference sequence). The CDR3 DNA reads as TGTGCCAGCAGTTACGAGGGAAGACCCGGGGAGCTGTTTTTT. It is translated as CASSYEGRPGELFF.

The genes are TRBV4-1 and TRBJ1-1; D is uncertain. There are 14 residues in the CDR3. Germline CDR1 reads MGHRA; CDR2 reads YSYEKL. Trimming stripped 0 bases from V and 7 bases from J, with 12 bases between. The CDR3, as DNA: TGCGCCAGCAGCCAAGATACCTCCTTCGGTGAAGCTTTCTTT. Protein product: CASSQDTSFGEAFF.

This sequence joins TRBV9 and TRBJ2-2; 7 bases line up with TRBD2. J was trimmed by 7 bases and V by 5 bases; bases with no gene match: 11. Germline V gene lookup returns CDR1 SGDLS and CDR2 YYNGEE. This CDR3 region has 15 residues. CDR3 amino acids: CASRRADPGGGELFF. The DNA for the CDR3 is TGTGCCAGCAGGCGAGCGGACCCGGGAGGCGGGGAGCTGTTTTTT.

This chain connects TRBV10-1 to TRBJ2-3; 7 nucleotides align to TRBD2. Germline loops: CDR1 WNHNN, CDR2 SYGVQD (reference sequence). V lost 6 bases, J lost 1 base, and 7 bases stayed unmatched. This CDR3 is 15 amino acids long. In DNA form, the CDR3 reads TGCGCCAGCAGCGTTGTAGCGGGCGGCACAGATACGCAGTATTTT. Translation: CASSVVAGGTDTQYF.

This chain uses TRBV9 with TRBJ2-2; 12 bases match TRBD2. Germline loops: CDR1 SGDLS, CDR2 YYNGEE. CDR3 length equals 18 residues. The junction had 9 bases not matched to a gene; V was cut back by 2 bases and J by 4 bases. This chain's CDR3 is CASSVGLAGNSGTGELFF. CDR3 nucleotides: TGTGCCAGCAGCGTTGGACTAGCGGGAAACTCGGGCACCGGGGAGCTGTTTTTT.

This clone occurred a few times. V is TRBV7-9 and J is TRBJ2-7, with TRBD2 matching 12 bases. The CDR3 runs to 16 residues. Germline CDR1 and CDR2: SEHNR and FQNEAQ (reference sequence). J was trimmed by 5 bases and V by 4 bases; bases with no gene match: 9. CDR3 coding DNA: TGTGCCAGCAGCTCCACCCTAGCGGGAGGGAGGAACGAGCAGTACTTC. Translated: CASSSTLAGGRNEQYF.

The CDR3, as DNA: TGTGCCAGCAGCCCCGACAGGGGGAACACTGAAGCTTTCTTT. Translating gives CASSPDRGNTEAFF. The chain has TRBV9 and TRBJ1-1; 8 positions match TRBD1. Trimming took 4 bases from V and 1 from J; bases not matched to a gene: 3. This CDR3 has 14 residues. Germline loops: CDR1 SGDLS, CDR2 YYNGEE. The full variable domain, its missing parts supplied by reference TRBV9 and TRBJ1-1, is DSGVTQTPKHLITATGQRVTLRCSPRSGDLSVYWYQQSLDQGLQFLIQYYNGEERAKGNILERFSAQQFPDLHSELNLSSLELGDSALYFCASSPDRGNTEAFFGQGTRLTVV.

The table lists this clone with a count of one. The chain uses TRBV2 and TRBJ2-7; D is perhaps TRBD2 (6 bases). From germline, CDR1 is SNHLY and CDR2 FYNNEI. The CDR3 consists of 15 residues. Trimming pared 3 bases from V and 0 bases from J, leaving 12 bases between. DNA of the CDR3: TGTGCCAGCAGTGAGGAGGGGAACCTCTCCTACGAGCAGTACTTC. This gives the protein CASSEEGNLSYEQYF.

The chain employs TRBV6-5 and TRBJ2-5; no clear D. The V gene lost 0 bases and the J gene lost 2 bases, with 7 bases spanning the gap. There are 14 residues in the CDR3. The germline V gene has CDR1 MNHEY and CDR2 SVGAGI. CDR3 nucleotides: TGTGCCAGCAGTTACTCGATGGCACAAGAGACCCAGTACTTC. As protein: CASSYSMAQETQYF.

The chain links TRBV7-2 to TRBJ2-1, with 10 bases fitting TRBD2. CDR3 length: 18 residues. CDR1 is SGHTA, CDR2 FQGNSA, per germline. The J segment lost 4 bases and the V segment lost 1 base, leaving 10 bases of the junction unmatched. As DNA, the CDR3 is TGTGCCAGCAGCTTAGTGTTATCTGGGACTAGCGCATACAATGAGCAGTTCTTC. It codes for CASSLVLSGTSAYNEQFF.

The chain couples TRBV7-2 to TRBJ2-7; 10 nucleotides match TRBD2. CDR1 is SGHTA, CDR2 FQGNSA, per germline. V shed 7 bases, J shed 10 bases, and the junction held 13 bases outside the gene matches. This CDR3 comprises 14 residues. The CDR3 nucleotides read TGTGCCAGCACCCCGAGTAGCGGGAGGCATAGTCAGTACTTC. It specifies CASTPSSGRHSQYF.

The DNA of the CDR3 is TGTGCCACCAGCAGAGGACTAGCGGGAGGGCTCGGCGAGCAGTACTTC. Amino acids: CATSRGLAGGLGEQYF. The J gene is TRBJ2-7, the V gene TRBV15, with TRBD2 matching over 14 bases. The CDR3 spans 16 residues. The V and J ends lost 1 base and 6 bases, in that order; junction bases with no gene match: 5. Germline values: CDR1 LNHNV, CDR2 YYDKDF (reference sequence).

The chain combines TRBV19 with TRBJ2-7; D not resolved. The CDR3 is 15 residues long. Germline V CDR1 and CDR2: LNHDA, SQIVND (reference sequence). Trimming cost V 1 base and J 0 bases, with 10 bases left between them. The CDR3 bases are TGTGCCAGTAGTATAGGAGAGAGGAGCTCCTACGAGCAGTACTTC. Translated: CASSIGERSSYEQYF.

V gene TRBV10-3 combines with J gene TRBJ2-7, with 10 bases fitting TRBD2. CDR1 is ENHRY, CDR2 SYGVKD, per germline. This CDR3 contains 13 residues. V lost 6 bases, J lost 4 bases, and 3 bases stayed unmatched. The DNA of the CDR3 is TGTGCCATCAGCCCTAGCGGGGGATACGAGCAGTACTTC. It specifies CAISPSGGYEQYF.

The genes are TRBV4-2 and TRBJ1-6; no definite D call. Trimming stripped 3 bases from V and 7 bases from J, with 13 bases between. CDR3 length: 15 residues. Germline V lookup: CDR1 LGHNA, CDR2 YNFKEQ. CDR3 amino acids: CASSHVTEKNSPLHF. The DNA of the CDR3 is TGTGCCAGCAGCCACGTGACGGAGAAAAATTCACCCCTCCACTTT.

The chain employs TRBV7-3 and TRBJ2-3; 11 bases match TRBD2. Trimming at V came to 2 bases and at J to 1 base, leaving 11 bases not matched to a gene. There are 19 residues in the CDR3. Germline-derived CDR1 and CDR2 are SGHTA and FQGTGA. The CDR3 DNA reads TGTGCCAGCAGCTTATATTTTAGCGGGAGGGCCGGGGGCACAGATACGCAGTATTTT. Amino acids: CASSLYFSGRAGGTDTQYF.

This clone was picked up a small number of times. J is TRBJ2-7 and V is TRBV19; 9 nucleotides line up with TRBD2. Per germline, CDR1 LNHDA and CDR2 SQIVND (reference sequence). Losses at the gene ends were 5 bases for V and 5 bases for J; bases not matched to a gene: 10. The CDR3 runs to 15 residues. The chain's CDR3 is CASSRTGTSMNEQYF. CDR3 DNA: TGTGCCAGTAGTCGAACCGGGACTAGCATGAACGAGCAGTACTTC.

This clone appeared once. This rearrangement joins TRBV19 to TRBJ1-2; TRBD1 matches at 8 bases. Germline CDR1 reads LNHDA; CDR2 reads SQIVND (reference sequence). The V gene end was trimmed by 5 bases and the J gene end by 4 bases; junction bases not matched to a gene: 12. The CDR3 spans 16 residues. DNA for the CDR3: TGTGCCAGTAGTCCAGTCCAGGGGGCGCAAGGCTATGGCTACACCTTC. Residues: CASSPVQGAQGYGYTF.

The chain couples TRBV28 to TRBJ1-2, with 7 bases identical to TRBD1. CDR1 and CDR2 (germline): MDHEN, SYDVKM. CDR3 size: 13 residues. V dropped 4 bases and J dropped 2; count of bases not matched to a gene: 1. The CDR3 DNA reads as TGTGCCAGCAGTTCGGACAGGAACTATGGCTACACCTTC. It yields the protein CASSSDRNYGYTF.